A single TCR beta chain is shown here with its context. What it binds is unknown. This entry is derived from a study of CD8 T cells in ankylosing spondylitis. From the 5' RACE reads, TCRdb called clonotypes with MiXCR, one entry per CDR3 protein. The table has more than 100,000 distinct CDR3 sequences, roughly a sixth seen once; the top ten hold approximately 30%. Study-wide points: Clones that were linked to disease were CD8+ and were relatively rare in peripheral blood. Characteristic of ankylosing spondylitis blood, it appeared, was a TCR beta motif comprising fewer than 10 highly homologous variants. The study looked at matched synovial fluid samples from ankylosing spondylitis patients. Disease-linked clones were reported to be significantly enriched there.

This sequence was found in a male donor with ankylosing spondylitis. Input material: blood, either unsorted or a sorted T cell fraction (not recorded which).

In nucleotides, the CDR3 is TGTGCCAGCACCCGGACAGTGAATGAAGCTTTCTTT. Protein sequence: CASTRTVNEAFF. The genes are TRBV7-9 and TRBJ1-1, with a possible D match to TRBD1 (6 bases). The CDR3 is made up of 12 amino acids. The V gene lost 7 bases and the J gene lost 7 bases, with 13 bases spanning the gap. Germline CDR1 SEHNR, CDR2 FQNEAQ (reference sequence).